What follows are 2 T cell receptor beta chains derived from one specimen sequenced in a study of beta chain features in type 1 diabetes. General study points: Shortening that was moderate but significant affected the TCRB CDR3s of Type 1 diabetes patients in all four CD4+ subsets.

The study reverse transcribed the entire isolated RNA, so it sequenced expressed TCRB transcripts. Assay: immunoSEQ multiplex PCR; the TCRdb copy retains only in-frame clones and omits some. The sample contains about 370,000 clones, 9.6% of which appear only once. Their recognized antigens are unknown. The specimen sequenced was central memory CD4+ T cells from blood. Receptor source: a man aged 30 to 39 with type 1 diabetes.

The rearrangement links TRBV2 to TRBJ2-2; D not certain. The CDR3 is made up of 12 amino acids. Germline assignment: CDR1 SNHLY and CDR2 FYNNEI. V dropped 8 bases and J dropped 4 bases, with 8 bases sitting between them. For the CDR3, the DNA is TGTGCCAGCGGGTGGAGCACCGGGGAGCTGTTTTTT. This codes for CASGWSTGELFF.

The rearrangement joins TRBV15 to TRBJ1-5; D might be TRBD1 (6 bases). The CDR3 is 18 residues long. Trimming shortened V by 1 base and J by 2 bases, and 18 bases separated the two germline ends. The germline CDR1 and CDR2 sequences are LNHNV and YYDKDF (reference sequence). The CDR3 DNA reads as TGTGCCACCAGCAGAGGGGGGGCAGCCGGAAGGGGCAATCAGCCCCAGCATTTT. Amino acids: CATSRGGAAGRGNQPQHF.